What follows is one T cell receptor beta chain and its context. Recruits, aged roughly 18 to 89 years, lived in about two dozen US areas. The data stem from a study of blood T cell repertoires in COVID-19. Whole-study context: The origin of the acute and convalescent COVID-19 samples was the United States, Italy and Spain.

Repertoires were generated with immunoSEQ multiplex PCR, while TCRdb's copy carries only in-frame clones and drops some. The sample has approximately 150,000 clones; 80% are singletons. Germline-derived CDR1 and CDR2 are LNHDA and SQIVND (reference sequence). With 10 bases clipped from V and 1 base from J, the junction kept 15 bases outside the gene matches. CDR3 length: 17 residues. This chain connects TRBV19 to TRBJ2-3, with 9 nucleotides matching TRBD2. This clonotype was sampled from a man aged 40-49 years who had recovered from COVID-19. The sample comprised PBMCs or T cells enriched from blood (not recorded which). The CDR3 nucleotides are TGTGCCATTTCCCTGGGGGCGATAGCGGGGGGCACAGATACGCAGTATTTT. This gives the protein CAISLGAIAGGTDTQYF.